This T cell receptor (beta chain) was retrieved from a study of blood T cell repertoires in COVID-19. Sequenced by immunoSEQ multiplex PCR; TCRdb stores in-frame clones only, minus some. The data show about 53,000 clones, just under 85% seen once. This clone was picked up one time. The CDR3 has 15 amino acids. V shed 5 bases, J shed 2 bases, and the junction held 5 bases outside the gene matches. Germline V gene sequence: CDR1 LGHDT, CDR2 YNNKEL (reference sequence). Sequenced material: peripheral blood. The chain combines TRBV3-1 (or the pseudogene TRBV3-2) with TRBJ2-3; 9 positions agree with TRBD1. The source of this sequence is a human donor in a cohort sampled during active COVID-19. The CDR3, as DNA: TGTGCCAGCAGCGCCGGGACAGGGTACACAGATACGCAGTATTTT. It translates to CASSAGTGYTDTQYF.